The 5 T cell receptor beta chains listed next were all sequenced from one sample in a study of OX40 agonist ivuxolimab in advanced cancers. Assay used: immunoSEQ multiplex PCR; TCRdb lists only in-frame clones, some missing. The table includes about 77,000 clones, approximately 89% detected once. This sample comprised CD4+ or CD8+ T cells sorted from blood, obtained in a trial of the OX40 agonist ivuxolimab. The receptors here all came from an adult with an advanced solid tumor such as melanoma, head and neck, liver or kidney cancer.

The chain recombines TRBV5-1 with TRBJ1-6; weak D call: TRBD1 (6 bases). The V end was cut by 0 bases, the J end by 4 bases, with 11 bases between. Germline V gene lookup returns CDR1 SGHRS and CDR2 YFSETQ. The CDR3 spans 16 residues. CDR3 nucleotide sequence: TGCGCCAGCAGCTTGGTCTTTAGGGGGTATAATTCACCCCTCCACTTT. It translates to CASSLVFRGYNSPLHF. Variable domain in full (rest from reference TRBV5-1 and TRBJ1-6): KAGVTQTPRYLIKTRGQQVTLSCSPISGHRSVSWYQQTPGQGLQFLFEYFSETQRNKGNFPGRFSGRQFSNSRSEMNVSTLELGDSALYLCASSLVFRGYNSPLHFGNGTRLTVT.

This clone has only one observation. CDR3 sequence (DNA): TGTGCCTGGAGCTCCCCGGGGCGCGGCAATCAGCCCCAGCATTTT. The encoded protein is CAWSSPGRGNQPQHF. The chain is built from TRBV30 and TRBJ1-5, with a possible D match to TRBD1 (5 bases). Per germline, CDR1 GTSNPN and CDR2 SVGIG (reference sequence). The CDR3 sequence is 15 residues long. V was shortened by 3 bases and J by 2 bases, with 14 bases between the two germline ends.

This chain links TRBV28 with TRBJ1-2; D might be TRBD1 (5 bases). CDR1 and CDR2 (germline): MDHEN, SYDVKM. The CDR3 sequence is 13 residues long. The germline V and J ends were trimmed by 6 bases and 6 bases, with 14 bases remaining between them. The CDR3 nucleotides are TGTGCCAGCAGAACAACGGGACGTGATGGCTACACCTTC. Protein: CASRTTGRDGYTF.

This sequence joins TRBV5-6 and TRBJ1-1; 8 bases line up with TRBD1. After removal of 5 bases from V and 3 bases from J, the junction contained 9 bases not matched to a gene. Germline V gene data show CDR1 as SGHDT and CDR2 as YYEEEE. This CDR3 spans 15 amino acids. The CDR3 protein is CASRGQGRGYTEAFF. Here the CDR3 DNA reads TGTGCCAGCAGAGGACAGGGTCGGGGATACACTGAAGCTTTCTTT.

CDR3 sequence reads: CASSLEGQDPSKGTQHF. DNA of the CDR3: TGTGCCAGCAGCTTAGAGGGACAGGACCCCTCGAAAGGGACCCAGCATTTT. This chain joins TRBV11-2 and TRBJ1-5, with 8 bases identical to TRBD1. Germline-derived CDR1 and CDR2 are SGHAT and FQNNGV. The CDR3 extends over 17 amino acids. Trimming cost V 0 bases and J 11 bases; bases outside gene matches: 15.